Presented here are 13 T cell receptor beta chains from one specimen sequenced in a study of cytotoxic CD8 clonotypes in ibrutinib-treated CLL. Profiling relied on immunoSEQ multiplex PCR, and the TCRdb table lists in-frame clones only, not all of them. This sample has 45,000 to 50,000 clones, with 53% found just once. The starting material was PBMCs, obtained after 12 months of ibrutinib treatment. These receptors were collected from a human donor with chronic lymphocytic leukemia.

This chain connects TRBV14 to TRBJ2-5; TRBD2 is a possible D gene (6 bases). The CDR3 runs 15 residues. Looked up from germline, CDR1 is SGHDN and CDR2 is FVKESK. Trimming cost V 5 bases and J 1 base, with 14 bases left between them. CDR3 in DNA: TGTGCCAGCAGCTTACTGACAGCGGGCCAAGAGACCCAGTACTTC. Translating it yields CASSLLTAGQETQYF.

The chain combines TRBV29-1 with TRBJ1-1; D not resolved. V was cut by 1 base and J by 6 bases, with 6 bases left in between. Germline values: CDR1 SQVTM, CDR2 ANQGSEA. There are 11 residues in the CDR3. The chain's CDR3 is CSVEGRPEAFF. CDR3 DNA: TGCAGCGTTGAAGGTAGGCCTGAAGCTTTCTTT. Full variable domain (remainder filled in from reference TRBV29-1 and TRBJ1-1): SAVISQKPSRDICQRGTSLTIQCQVDSQVTMMFWYRQQPGQSLTLIATANQGSEATYESGFVIDKFPISRPNLTFSTLTVSNMSPEDSSIYLCSVEGRPEAFFGQGTRLTVV.

The J gene is TRBJ2-5, the V gene TRBV20-1; no clear D. Germline CDR1 DFQATT, CDR2 SNEGSKA (reference sequence). The V gene lost 3 bases and the J gene lost 4 bases, with 6 bases spanning the gap. This CDR3 region has 11 residues. The CDR3 sequence is CSASPVETQYF. CDR3 bases: TGCAGTGCTAGTCCCGTAGAGACCCAGTACTTC.

This clone has ten or more counts. CDR3 amino acids: CASSLQGMPQHF. The CDR3 bases are TGTGCCAGCAGTTTACAGGGGATGCCCCAGCATTTT. The chain uses TRBV28 and TRBJ1-5; weak D call: TRBD1 (6 bases). The CDR3 is 12 amino acids. Germline V gene data show CDR1 as MDHEN and CDR2 as SYDVKM. Trimming stripped 2 bases from V and 9 bases from J, with 8 bases between.

The sample holds many counts of this clone. The rearrangement uses TRBV11-3 and TRBJ1-1, with 9 nucleotides matching TRBD1. V lost 3 bases and J lost 11; bases outside the gene matches: 4. Germline-derived CDR1 and CDR2 are SGHNT and YENEEA. The CDR3 is made up of 12 amino acids. As DNA, the CDR3 is TGTGCCAGCAGCTTGGGGACAGGGATGGCTTTCTTT. It encodes CASSLGTGMAFF. Complete variable domain (other parts from reference TRBV11-3 and TRBJ1-1): EAGVVQSPRYKIIEKKQPVAFWCNPISGHNTLYWYLQNLGQGPELLIRYENEEAVDDSQLPKDRFSAERLKGVDSTLKIQPAELGDSAVYLCASSLGTGMAFFGQGTRLTVV.

The rearrangement links TRBV19 to TRBJ2-5; the D gene could be TRBD1 or TRBD2 (5 bases each). CDR3 size: 13 residues. Germline V gives CDR1 LNHDA, CDR2 SQIVND (reference sequence). V lost 5 bases, J lost 1 base, and 8 bases lay in between. DNA for the CDR3: TGTGCCAGTAGTCCGGGACCCCAAGAGACCCAGTACTTC. Protein: CASSPGPQETQYF.

This rearrangement joins TRBV10-3 to TRBJ2-1; 7 nucleotides line up with TRBD1. The germline V gene has CDR1 ENHRY and CDR2 SYGVKD. The CDR3 spans 14 residues. V shed 8 bases and J 4 bases; nucleotides not matched to a gene: 8. The CDR3 protein is CAIAQGSGYNEQFF. DNA for the CDR3: TGTGCCATCGCACAGGGGTCTGGGTACAATGAGCAGTTCTTC.

This chain joins TRBV7-2 and TRBJ1-1, with D perhaps matching TRBD1 (6 bases). The CDR3 has 16 amino acids. Trimming shortened V by 1 base and J by 4 bases, and 16 bases separated the two germline ends. CDR1 is SGHTA and CDR2 is FQGNSA in the germline V gene. The CDR3 region is CASSLEVGGRGTEAFF. The CDR3 DNA reads TGTGCCAGCAGCTTAGAGGTCGGGGGGCGCGGCACTGAAGCTTTCTTT.

The genes are TRBV5-4 and TRBJ2-3, with D perhaps TRBD1 or TRBD2 (5 bases each). The CDR3 is made up of 13 amino acids. Germline lookup yields CDR1 SGHNT and CDR2 YYREEE (reference sequence). Deletions cut 4 bases from V and 6 bases from J, with 12 bases between. The CDR3 loop is CASSPGRGDTQYF. The CDR3 DNA is TGTGCCAGCAGCCCCGGCCGGGGCGATACGCAGTATTTT.

The rearrangement links TRBV7-8 to TRBJ2-5, with TRBD2 identical over 9 bases. Germline values: CDR1 SGHVS, CDR2 FQNEAQ. J was trimmed by 2 bases and V by 4 bases; bases with no gene match: 5. CDR3 size: 15 residues. The CDR3 is CASSSYSGGQETQYF. CDR3 nucleotides: TGTGCCAGCAGCTCCTATAGCGGGGGTCAAGAGACCCAGTACTTC.

This clone was seen a handful of times. The chain couples TRBV5-1 to TRBJ1-2, with 7 nucleotides matching TRBD1. The trim removed 2 bases at V and 9 bases at J, leaving 7 bases unmatched. CDR3 length: 13 amino acids. Germline lookup yields CDR1 SGHRS and CDR2 YFSETQ. CDR3 bases: TGCGCCAGCAGCTTCGAAGGGGGCGGTAGCTACACCTTC. Its protein is CASSFEGGGSYTF.

This clone was seen a few times. The chain combines TRBV7-2 with TRBJ1-5; D unresolved. The CDR3 totals 14 residues. The germline V gene encodes CDR1 SGHTA and CDR2 FQGNSA. V lost 4 bases and J lost 6, with 13 bases in between. CDR3 DNA sequence: TGTGCCAGCAGCTCTGGGCGGGGAGTTCAGCCCCAGCATTTT. Amino acid sequence: CASSSGRGVQPQHF.

The V gene is TRBV7-8, the J gene TRBJ1-2, with a weak D call TRBD1 (5 bases). Germline V gene sequence: CDR1 SGHVS, CDR2 FQNEAQ. Trimming stripped 1 base from V and 4 bases from J, with 13 bases between. The CDR3 totals 15 residues. In DNA, the CDR3 is TGTGCCAGCAGCTTAGTGGCGGGCCAGGGCTATGGCTACACCTTC. This gives the protein CASSLVAGQGYGYTF.